This TCR beta chain was recovered during a study of blood T cell repertoires in COVID-19. For the study at large: T cells, B-cell-depleted T cells, or PBMCs provided the cDNA or gDNA that served as material.

The CDR3 spans 12 residues. CDR1 is SGHNT, CDR2 YYREEE, per germline (reference sequence). The V end lost 4 bases, the J end lost 8 bases, and 12 bases lay between the germline ends. This clone was found once. Measured with immunoSEQ multiplex PCR; TCRdb has only the in-frame clones, and not every one. The table lists some 250,000 clones, over 70% of them singletons, with roughly 7.9% in the top ten. The TCR was taken from a woman over 75 with acute or convalescent COVID-19. This chain uses TRBV5-4 with TRBJ1-2, with D unresolved. The specimen sequenced was peripheral blood. The CDR3 spells CASSADLGGYTF. As DNA, the CDR3 is TGTGCCAGCAGCGCTGACCTAGGAGGCTACACCTTC. The variable domain in full, completed from reference TRBV5-4 and TRBJ1-2, reads ETGVTQSPTHLIKTRGQQVTLRCSSQSGHNTVSWYQQALGQGPQFIFQYYREEENGRGNFPPRFSGLQFPNYSSELNVNALELDDSALYLCASSADLGGYTFGSGTRLTVV.